Given below is one TCR beta chain in context. The sample comes from a study of blood T cell repertoires in COVID-19. Study details: T cells, B-cell-depleted T cells, or PBMCs provided the cDNA or gDNA that served as material.

In the authors' workflow: For nucleated cells, counts were estimated from reference gene primer amplification. The data were produced by immunoSEQ multiplex PCR, yet TCRdb's version contains in-frame clones alone and is incomplete. The V and J calls and clone size are taken from that table; D and trimming were inferred from the DNA. The table records under 150,000 clones, around 82% of them present only once. The V segment lost 8 bases and the J segment 5 bases; nucleotides outside the gene matches: 7. CDR1 ENHRY and CDR2 SYGVKD come from the germline V gene. The CDR3 is 13 amino acids. Sequenced input: peripheral blood. This chain connects TRBV10-3 to TRBJ2-7; 9 bases fit TRBD1. This receptor was taken from a man aged 55 to 70 with acute or convalescent COVID-19. In DNA form, the CDR3 reads TGTGCCATCGGGGGGACAGGGAACAACGAGCAGTACTTC. It translates to CAIGGTGNNEQYF.